Below are 21 T cell receptor beta chains sequenced from a single sample in a study of OX40 agonist ivuxolimab in advanced cancers. Method: immunoSEQ multiplex PCR; TCRdb's copy keeps in-frame clones and lacks some. The sample lists 90,000 to 100,000 clones, less than 90% occurring once. Sequenced material: CD4+ or CD8+ T cells sorted from blood, taken in a trial of the OX40 agonist ivuxolimab. These receptors originate from an adult with an advanced solid tumor such as melanoma, head and neck, liver or kidney cancer.

The chain combines TRBV28 with TRBJ2-1; D ambiguous. Trimming stripped 1 base from V and 6 bases from J, with 4 bases between. This CDR3 has 12 residues. The germline gives CDR1 MDHEN, CDR2 SYDVKM. CDR3 amino acids: CASSLLGNEQFF. CDR3 in DNA: TGTGCCAGCAGTTTATTGGGCAATGAGCAGTTCTTC.

This chain links TRBV7-6 with TRBJ2-3; 9 bases are shared with TRBD1. After removal of 7 bases from V and 6 bases from J, the junction contained 17 bases not matched to a gene. The CDR3 sequence is 17 residues long. Germline V lookup: CDR1 SGHVS, CDR2 FNYEAQ. The CDR3 spells CASMRGVGQGPPDTQYF. CDR3 sequence (DNA): TGTGCCAGCATGAGGGGGGTGGGACAGGGCCCTCCGGATACGCAGTATTTT.

This clone was recorded only once. The V call is TRBV29-1, the J call TRBJ1-2, with no clear D. CDR1 and CDR2 from the germline V gene are SQVTM and ANQGSEA. V was pared by 3 bases and J by 0 bases, with 5 bases between. This CDR3 spans 12 amino acids. In nucleotides, the CDR3 is TGCAGCGTTGACTCTACTAACTATGGCTACACCTTC. It is translated as CSVDSTNYGYTF.

The rearrangement joins TRBV10-3 to TRBJ1-3; D is possibly TRBD1 (6 bases). The length of the CDR3 is 16 residues. V was pared by 7 bases and J by 3 bases, with 19 bases between. Germline values: CDR1 ENHRY, CDR2 SYGVKD. CDR3 region: CAINDGQLVIGNTIYF. For the CDR3, the DNA is TGTGCCATCAACGATGGACAGCTAGTAATTGGAAACACCATATATTTT.

This chain connects TRBV28 to TRBJ2-7; 10 nucleotides align to TRBD2. The germline V gene has CDR1 MDHEN and CDR2 SYDVKM. V shed 3 bases and J 3 bases; nucleotides not matched to a gene: 2. CDR3 size: 14 residues. The CDR3 is CASSFGTSVYEQYF. Here the CDR3 DNA reads TGTGCCAGCAGTTTCGGGACTAGCGTCTACGAGCAGTACTTC.

This clone was seen a handful of times. The chain uses TRBV6-6 and TRBJ1-1; weak D call: TRBD1 (5 bases). The CDR3 sequence is 14 residues long. CDR1 and CDR2 (germline): MNHNY, SVGAGI (reference sequence). V was trimmed by 7 bases and J by 4 bases, leaving 16 bases between them. CDR3 coding DNA: TGTGCCAGCATCCCTCAGGGTGTCAGCACTGAAGCTTTCTTT. Protein product: CASIPQGVSTEAFF.

The V call is TRBV28, the J call TRBJ1-1; unclear D gene. Trimming left V 3 bases short and J 6 bases short, with 11 bases between. The CDR3 is 13 amino acids. Germline CDR1 and CDR2: MDHEN and SYDVKM. The CDR3 coding sequence is TGTGCCAGCAGTTTTGTCCACCAGGCTGAAGCTTTCTTT. Protein sequence: CASSFVHQAEAFF.

In this sample, this clone turned up once. DNA of the CDR3: TGCGCCAGCAGCTTGGCGGGGGCACCCTACGAGCAGTACTTC. It encodes CASSLAGAPYEQYF. V usage is TRBV5-1 and J usage is TRBJ2-7, with D perhaps being TRBD1 or TRBD2 (6 bases each). This CDR3 comprises 14 residues. Germline values: CDR1 SGHRS, CDR2 YFSETQ. Trimming stripped 0 bases from V and 2 bases from J, with 9 bases between. The complete variable domain, with remaining parts taken from reference TRBV5-1 and TRBJ2-7, reads KAGVTQTPRYLIKTRGQQVTLSCSPISGHRSVSWYQQTPGQGLQFLFEYFSETQRNKGNFPGRFSGRQFSNSRSEMNVSTLELGDSALYLCASSLAGAPYEQYFGPGTRLTVT.

This clone came up once. V is TRBV5-1 and J is TRBJ2-1; 15 bases are shared with TRBD2. The CDR3 is 16 residues long. The germline gives CDR1 SGHRS, CDR2 YFSETQ. The V segment lost 7 bases and the J segment 9 bases; nucleotides outside the gene matches: 11. In DNA, the CDR3 is TGCGCCAGCGGCCTGATACCGGGACTAGCGGGAGGTGAGCAGTTCTTC. It translates to CASGLIPGLAGGEQFF. Full variable domain (outside the CDR3, taken from reference TRBV5-1 and TRBJ2-1): KAGVTQTPRYLIKTRGQQVTLSCSPISGHRSVSWYQQTPGQGLQFLFEYFSETQRNKGNFPGRFSGRQFSNSRSEMNVSTLELGDSALYLCASGLIPGLAGGEQFFGPGTRLTVL.

The chain is built from TRBV19 and TRBJ1-2; D gene uncertain. The germline V and J ends were trimmed by 0 bases and 5 bases, with 16 bases remaining between them. CDR3 length equals 16 residues. Germline V gives CDR1 LNHDA, CDR2 SQIVND (reference sequence). This chain's CDR3 is CASSIDRPGLDYGYTF. The CDR3 region has the DNA TGTGCCAGTAGTATAGATCGTCCAGGTCTGGATTATGGCTACACCTTC.

The J gene is TRBJ2-2, the V gene TRBV6-6; TRBD1 might be the D (5 bases). The V and J ends lost 6 bases and 3 bases respectively, with 8 bases between them. The CDR3 covers 13 residues. CDR1 and CDR2 from the germline V gene are MNHNY and SVGAGI (reference sequence). As DNA, the CDR3 is TGTGCCAGCAGAATACAGGACACCGGGGAGCTGTTTTTT. This encodes CASRIQDTGELFF.

The V and J genes are TRBV7-2 and TRBJ2-1; D might be TRBD1 or TRBD2, each matching 6 bases. Germline V CDR1 and CDR2: SGHTA, FQGNSA. This CDR3 spans 16 amino acids. Trimming took 2 bases from V and 2 from J, leaving 13 bases between them. CDR3 sequence (DNA): TGTGCCAGCAGCTTAACTAGCCGGGGGCCCTACAATGAGCAGTTCTTC. Protein sequence: CASSLTSRGPYNEQFF.

The V and J genes are TRBV28 and TRBJ2-2; D gene uncertain. CDR1 and CDR2 from the germline V gene are MDHEN and SYDVKM. Deletions cut 3 bases from V and 5 bases from J, with 13 bases between. The CDR3 is made up of 15 amino acids. DNA of the CDR3: TGTGCCAGCAGTTTCCGGACCTTCCAAACCGGGGAGCTGTTTTTT. Residues: CASSFRTFQTGELFF.

A single count supports this clone. This chain connects TRBV2 to TRBJ1-1; the D gene is possibly TRBD1 (5 bases). Between the trimmed V and J ends, which lost 10 bases and 4 bases, there was a span of 13 bases. The V gene's germline CDR1 is SNHLY and CDR2 FYNNEI. The CDR3 totals 12 residues. In DNA, the CDR3 is TGTGCCAACCTATGGGGGGGCACTGAAGCTTTCTTT. It is translated as CANLWGGTEAFF.

The chain has TRBV5-8 and TRBJ1-5; D gene uncertain. Trimming took off 2 bases at V and 4 bases at J, with 4 bases between the two ends. The CDR3 contains 12 residues. In germline, CDR1 is SGHTS, CDR2 YDEGEE. The CDR3 loop reads CASSFWNQPQHF. The CDR3 nucleotides read TGTGCCAGCAGCTTTTGGAATCAGCCCCAGCATTTT.

The J gene is TRBJ2-5, the V gene TRBV4-1; D possibly uses TRBD1 or TRBD2 (5 bases each). The ends were cut back, 6 bases at V and 0 bases at J, with 17 bases in the middle. Germline V gives CDR1 MGHRA, CDR2 YSYEKL. CDR3 length: 16 amino acids. CDR3 amino acids: CASSRGKGPNQETQYF. The CDR3 coding sequence is TGCGCCAGCAGTCGAGGGAAGGGGCCGAACCAAGAGACCCAGTACTTC.

The sample holds a few counts of this clone. The chain has TRBV10-3 and TRBJ2-2; 9 bases line up with TRBD1. The CDR3 length is 17 residues. V was pared by 0 bases and J by 7 bases, with 9 bases of the junction left unmatched. CDR1 and CDR2 from the germline V gene are ENHRY and SYGVKD. CDR3 residues: CAISESVGQGFVGELFF. The CDR3 DNA reads as TGTGCCATCAGTGAGTCCGTAGGACAGGGGTTCGTCGGGGAGCTGTTTTTT.

The chain couples TRBV5-4 to TRBJ1-1; D gene ambiguous. Between the trimmed V and J ends, which lost 4 bases and 0 bases, there was a span of 10 bases. This CDR3 spans 14 amino acids. The germline V gene encodes CDR1 SGHNT and CDR2 YYREEE (reference sequence). The CDR3 loop reads CASSVDTLNTEAFF. CDR3 bases: TGTGCCAGCAGCGTTGACACCTTGAACACTGAAGCTTTCTTT.

In its sample, this clone was seen a few times. The genes are TRBV2 and TRBJ1-1; D may be TRBD1 (5 bases). Germline V gene lookup returns CDR1 SNHLY and CDR2 FYNNEI. The CDR3 totals 13 residues. Trimming stripped 4 bases from V and 9 bases from J, with 15 bases between. CDR3 nucleotides: TGTGCCAGCAGTGCGGGGCCAGGGCGGCAAGCTTTCTTT. This gives the protein CASSAGPGRQAFF.

The chain employs TRBV7-6 and TRBJ2-7; 7 nucleotides align to TRBD1. The length of the CDR3 is 17 residues. Losses at the gene ends were 1 base for V and 5 bases for J; bases not matched to a gene: 14. Germline assignment: CDR1 SGHVS and CDR2 FNYEAQ. The CDR3 loop is CASSLEAGGKRGDEQYF. The CDR3 nucleotides read TGTGCCAGCAGCTTAGAGGCAGGGGGAAAAAGAGGGGACGAGCAGTACTTC.

About this clone itself: Other nucleotide sequences in the sample specify the same CDR3. This chain joins TRBV6-1 and TRBJ1-1; maybe TRBD1 (5 bases). V lost 3 bases and J lost 5, with 10 bases in between. This CDR3 comprises 13 residues. The V gene's germline CDR1 is MNHNS and CDR2 SASEGT. In DNA, the CDR3 is TGTGCCAGCAGTGATCGGGGACTAACTGAAGCTTTCTTT. This sequence encodes CASSDRGLTEAFF.